A selection of T cell receptor beta chains follows, all from one sample in a study of shared clonotypes between healthy human individuals. Assay: immunoSEQ multiplex PCR; the TCRdb copy retains only in-frame clones and omits some. The table shows 2 million to 2.5 million clones, with approximately 94% occurring only once. Sample: naive CD8+ T cells from PBMCs. These receptor sequences come from a man aged 18 to 30 in good health. Some clones in this sample may be carry-over from other donors' samples. Each CDR3 is given with its conserved first and last residue. D genes are given only for firm matches. Rows may omit the clone size; those that give it use once, few, many or a size class.

v_call,clone_size,d_call,j_call,cdr3_aa,cdr3_nt
TRBV6-5,NA,NA,TRBJ2-5,CASSYVYRKETQYF,TGTGCCAGCAGTTACGTGTACAGGAAAGAGACCCAGTACTTC
TRBV13,NA,TRBD1,TRBJ2-1,CASQTGVNEQFF,TGTGCCAGTCAGACAGGGGTCAATGAGCAGTTCTTC
TRBV13,NA,NA,TRBJ2-7,CASSLDGEEQYF,TGTGCCAGCAGCTTAGACGGGGAAGAGCAGTACTTC
TRBV9,NA,NA,TRBJ2-3,CASSKGGTSTDTQYF,TGTGCCAGCAGTAAGGGGGGAACTAGCACAGATACGCAGTATTTT
TRBV18,NA,TRBD2,TRBJ2-2,CASSPPGLAGVPGELFF,TGTGCCAGCTCACCACCCGGACTAGCGGGAGTCCCCGGGGAGCTGTTTTTT
TRBV7-2,NA,TRBD2,TRBJ2-5,CASRNRDYQETQYF,TGTGCCAGCAGAAACCGGGACTATCAAGAGACCCAGTACTTC
TRBV19,NA,NA,TRBJ1-1,CASRTNTEAFF,TGTGCCAGTAGGACAAACACTGAAGCTTTCTTT
TRBV4-2,NA,NA,TRBJ2-5,CASSQGRLETQYF,TGTGCCAGCAGCCAAGGACGGCTCGAGACCCAGTACTTC
TRBV27,once,TRBD1,TRBJ1-2,CASRTGGVIYGYTF,TGTGCCAGCAGGACAGGGGGCGTCATCTATGGCTACACCTTC
TRBV29-1,NA,TRBD2,TRBJ2-7,CSGVAGESYEQYF,TGCAGCGGTGTAGCGGGAGAGTCCTACGAGCAGTACTTC
TRBV6-1,NA,TRBD2,TRBJ2-3,CASSEWGLAGGTDTQYF,TGTGCCAGCAGTGAATGGGGGTTAGCGGGAGGCACAGATACGCAGTATTTT
TRBV11-2,NA,NA,TRBJ2-5,CATHSGERQETQYF,TGTGCCACCCATAGCGGAGAGAGACAAGAGACCCAGTACTTC
TRBV9,NA,NA,TRBJ1-1,CASSPKTLVSGPGTEAFF,TGTGCCAGCAGCCCCAAGACCTTAGTTTCGGGACCGGGCACTGAAGCTTTCTTT
TRBV5-1,once,TRBD1,TRBJ2-2,CASSFGQGAAGELFF,TGCGCCAGCAGCTTCGGACAGGGTGCGGCCGGGGAGCTGTTTTTT
TRBV13,NA,NA,TRBJ2-1,CASRGSRNEQFF,TGTGCCAGCAGGGGATCCAGGAATGAGCAGTTCTTC
TRBV28,NA,TRBD1,TRBJ2-7,CASSLRGTGNREQYF,TGTGCCAGCAGTTTAAGGGGGACAGGGAACCGCGAGCAGTACTTC
TRBV7-3,NA,TRBD2,TRBJ2-1,CASSLVMGGINEQFF,TGTGCCAGCAGCTTAGTGATGGGAGGGATCAATGAGCAGTTCTTC
TRBV19,NA,NA,TRBJ2-3,CASSTRIEDTQYF,TGTGCCAGTAGTACCCGGATAGAAGATACGCAGTATTTT
TRBV6-4,NA,NA,TRBJ2-7,CASTFGQNYEQYF,TGTGCCAGCACCTTTGGACAGAACTACGAGCAGTACTTC
TRBV9,NA,TRBD1,TRBJ1-1,CASRGGGRTEAFF,TGTGCCAGCAGAGGGGGCGGTCGTACTGAAGCTTTCTTT
TRBV21-1,NA,NA,TRBJ2-3,CASSRSKRGTGKCTDTQYF,TGTGCCAGCAGCAGAAGCAAAAGGGGTACAGGGAAATGCACAGATACGCAGTATTTT
TRBV19,NA,NA,TRBJ1-5,CASSIGAGLSNQPQHF,TGTGCCAGTAGTATAGGGGCGGGGCTTAGCAATCAGCCCCAGCATTTT
TRBV7-9,NA,NA,TRBJ2-4,CASSYPLSENIQYF,TGTGCCAGCAGCTACCCTCTCAGCGAAAACATTCAGTACTTC
TRBV28,NA,NA,TRBJ1-1,CASQMGGGTEAFF,TGTGCCAGCCAAATGGGGGGCGGCACTGAAGCTTTCTTT
TRBV5-4,NA,TRBD1,TRBJ2-1,CASSLTGVYNEQFF,TGTGCCAGCAGCTTAACAGGGGTTTACAATGAGCAGTTCTTC
TRBV28,NA,NA,TRBJ2-7,CASRPLGENYEQYF,TGTGCCAGCAGACCACTAGGGGAGAACTACGAGCAGTACTTC
TRBV5-6,once,TRBD1,TRBJ1-2,CASSSSDRDHGYTF,TGTGCCAGCAGTTCGTCGGACAGGGATCATGGCTACACCTTC
TRBV4-2,NA,NA,TRBJ2-3,CASSQNVGDTDTQYF,TGTGCCAGCAGCCAGAACGTTGGGGACACAGATACGCAGTATTTT
TRBV9,NA,TRBD1,TRBJ2-7,CASSATPGQVNEQYF,TGTGCCAGCAGCGCAACTCCGGGACAGGTCAACGAGCAGTACTTC
TRBV9,NA,TRBD1,TRBJ1-4,CASSVSGGTNEKLFF,TGTGCCAGCAGCGTGTCAGGGGGCACTAATGAAAAACTGTTTTTT
TRBV28,NA,NA,TRBJ2-7,CASSLGGFYYEQYF,TGTGCCAGCAGTTTAGGGGGTTTCTACTACGAGCAGTACTTC
TRBV19,once,TRBD1,TRBJ2-1,CASSMFGQDYNEQFF,TGTGCCAGTAGTATGTTCGGACAGGATTACAATGAGCAGTTCTTC
TRBV30,NA,NA,TRBJ2-1,CAWGERTYNEQFF,TGTGCCTGGGGTGAGCGGACCTACAATGAGCAGTTCTTC
TRBV2,NA,TRBD2,TRBJ2-3,CASSRRPQREGPDTQYF,TGTGCCAGCAGTCGCCGCCCCCAGCGGGAGGGCCCGGATACGCAGTATTTT
TRBV19,once,TRBD1,TRBJ2-3,CASSTTGVGTDTQYF,TGTGCCAGTAGTACCACAGGGGTTGGCACAGATACGCAGTATTTT
TRBV5-6,NA,TRBD1,TRBJ1-1,CASSPTNRGTEAFF,TGTGCCAGCAGCCCCACAAACAGGGGGACTGAAGCTTTCTTT
TRBV28,NA,NA,TRBJ1-1,CASSLGQLTEAFF,TGTGCCAGCAGTTTAGGGCAGCTCACTGAAGCTTTCTTT
TRBV5-6,NA,TRBD1,TRBJ2-7,CASSFTGDEQYF,TGTGCCAGCAGCTTTACAGGGGACGAGCAGTACTTC
TRBV28,NA,NA,TRBJ1-1,CASSLVAENTEAFF,TGTGCCAGCAGTTTGGTAGCGGAGAACACTGAAGCTTTCTTT
TRBV7-8,NA,NA,TRBJ1-2,CASSPNSNRVNYGYTF,TGTGCCAGCAGCCCAAACTCCAACAGGGTTAACTATGGCTACACCTTC
TRBV25-1,NA,TRBD2,TRBJ2-1,CASSGSGGEGPSYNEQFF,TGTGCCAGCAGCGGTTCCGGGGGGGAGGGCCCCTCCTACAATGAGCAGTTCTTC
TRBV2,once,NA,TRBJ2-7,CASGGREDYEQYF,TGTGCCAGTGGGGGCAGGGAGGACTACGAGCAGTACTTC
TRBV5-6,NA,NA,TRBJ1-4,CASSFSLNEKLFF,TGTGCCAGCAGCTTTAGTCTAAATGAAAAACTGTTTTTT
TRBV7-3,NA,NA,TRBJ2-7,CASSLIPREEQYF,TGTGCCAGCAGCTTAATTCCCAGGGAGGAGCAGTACTTC
TRBV10-2,NA,NA,TRBJ1-3,CASRTGPHISGNTIYF,TGCGCCAGCAGGACCGGGCCCCATATCTCTGGAAACACCATATATTTT
TRBV7-6,NA,NA,TRBJ1-5,CASSLSRNQPQHF,TGTGCCAGCAGCTTGTCCAGGAATCAGCCCCAGCATTTT
TRBV4-1,NA,NA,TRBJ1-1,CASSQDWTDTEAFF,TGCGCCAGCAGCCAAGATTGGACAGACACTGAAGCTTTCTTT
TRBV18,few,NA,TRBJ2-4,CASSPRDNKLLAKNIQYF,TGTGCCAGCTCACCACGGGACAACAAGCTCCTAGCCAAAAACATTCAGTACTTC